Below are 2 T cell receptor beta chains sequenced from a single sample in a study of blood T cells in healthy people across ages. The use of a sample-barcoded 5' primer and a J-beta primer mix characterized a second PCR of roughly 7 to 12 cycles. TCRdb re-called the 5' RACE reads with MiXCR, one entry per CDR3 protein. The table lists around 940,000 distinct CDR3 sequences, about 53% of them singletons. The sequenced material came from blood. Source of these receptors: a woman between 55 and 75 years old in good health.

CDR3 nucleotides: TGTGCCAGCAGAACGGACAGGGGCGCTGGGTATGGCTACACCTTC. Its protein is CASRTDRGAGYGYTF. The J gene is TRBJ1-2, the V gene TRBV6-5, with 9 bases matching TRBD1. The CDR3 is 15 amino acids. The V and J ends lost 6 bases and 5 bases, in that order; junction bases with no gene match: 10. Looked up from germline, CDR1 is MNHEY and CDR2 is SVGAGI.

The chain combines TRBV28 with TRBJ2-1, with D unresolved. The germline V gene encodes CDR1 MDHEN and CDR2 SYDVKM. V lost 2 bases and J lost 5, with 7 bases in between. This CDR3 contains 13 residues. The CDR3 DNA is TGTGCCAGCAGTTTAAGGCCAGACAATGAGCAGTTCTTC. Its protein is CASSLRPDNEQFF.